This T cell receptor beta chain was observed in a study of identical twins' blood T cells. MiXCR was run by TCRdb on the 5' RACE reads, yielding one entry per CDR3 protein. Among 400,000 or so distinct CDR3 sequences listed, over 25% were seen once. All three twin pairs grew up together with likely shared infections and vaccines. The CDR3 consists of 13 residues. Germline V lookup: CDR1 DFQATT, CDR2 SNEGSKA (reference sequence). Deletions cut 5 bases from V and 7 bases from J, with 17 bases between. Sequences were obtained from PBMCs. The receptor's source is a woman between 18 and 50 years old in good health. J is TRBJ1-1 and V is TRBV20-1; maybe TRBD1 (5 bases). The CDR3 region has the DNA TGCAGTGCTCGCTCGGGACTCGGGGGTGAAGCTTTCTTT. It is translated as CSARSGLGGEAFF.